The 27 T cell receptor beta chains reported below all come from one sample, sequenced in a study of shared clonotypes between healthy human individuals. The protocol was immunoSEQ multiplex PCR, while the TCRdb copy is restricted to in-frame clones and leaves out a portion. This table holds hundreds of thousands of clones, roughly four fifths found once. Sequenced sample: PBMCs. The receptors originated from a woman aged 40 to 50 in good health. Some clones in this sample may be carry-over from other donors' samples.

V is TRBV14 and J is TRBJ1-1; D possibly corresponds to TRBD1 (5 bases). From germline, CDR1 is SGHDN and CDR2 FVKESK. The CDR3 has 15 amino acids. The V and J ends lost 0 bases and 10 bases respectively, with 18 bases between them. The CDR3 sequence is CASSQDRSRGGRAFF. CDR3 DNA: TGTGCCAGCAGCCAAGATCGGAGCCGGGGGGGTAGAGCTTTCTTT. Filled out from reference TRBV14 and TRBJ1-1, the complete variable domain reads EAGVTQFPSHSVIEKGQTVTLRCDPISGHDNLYWYRRVMGKEIKFLLHFVKESKQDESGMPNNRFLAERTGGTYSTLKVQPAELEDSGVYFCASSQDRSRGGRAFFGQGTRLTVV.

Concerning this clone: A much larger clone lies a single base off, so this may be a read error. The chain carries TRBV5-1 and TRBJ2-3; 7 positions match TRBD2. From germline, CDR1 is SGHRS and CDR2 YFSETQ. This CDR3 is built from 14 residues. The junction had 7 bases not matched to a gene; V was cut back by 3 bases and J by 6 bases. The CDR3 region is CASSSTTSQDTQYF. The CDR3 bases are TGCGCCAGCAGCTCAACGACTAGCCAGGATACGCAGTATTTT.

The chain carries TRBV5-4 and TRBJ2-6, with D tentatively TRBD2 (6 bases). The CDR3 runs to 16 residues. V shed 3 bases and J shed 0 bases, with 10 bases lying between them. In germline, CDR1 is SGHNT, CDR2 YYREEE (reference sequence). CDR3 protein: CASSSGLPSGANVLTF. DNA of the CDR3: TGTGCCAGCAGCTCCGGACTACCCTCTGGGGCCAACGTCCTGACTTTC.

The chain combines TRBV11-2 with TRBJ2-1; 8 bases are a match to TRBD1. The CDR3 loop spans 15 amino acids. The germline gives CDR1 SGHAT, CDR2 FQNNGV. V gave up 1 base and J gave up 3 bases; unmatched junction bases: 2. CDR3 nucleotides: TGTGCCAGCAGCTTAGCGGGACAGGTCTACAATGAGCAGTTCTTC. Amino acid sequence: CASSLAGQVYNEQFF.

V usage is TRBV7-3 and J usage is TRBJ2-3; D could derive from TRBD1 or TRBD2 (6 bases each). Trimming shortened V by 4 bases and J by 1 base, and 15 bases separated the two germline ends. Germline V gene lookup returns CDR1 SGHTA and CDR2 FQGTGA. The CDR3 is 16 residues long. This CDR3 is CASSSSGATGTDTQYF. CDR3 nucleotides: TGTGCCAGCAGCTCCTCGGGGGCCACAGGCACAGATACGCAGTATTTT.

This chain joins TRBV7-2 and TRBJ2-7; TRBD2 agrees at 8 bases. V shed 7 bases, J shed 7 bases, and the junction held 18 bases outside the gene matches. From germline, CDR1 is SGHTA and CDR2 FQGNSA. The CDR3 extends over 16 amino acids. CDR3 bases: TGTGCCAGCACCTCAACGGCGGGTAGCGGGACGAGGGAGCAGTACTTC. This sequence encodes CASTSTAGSGTREQYF.

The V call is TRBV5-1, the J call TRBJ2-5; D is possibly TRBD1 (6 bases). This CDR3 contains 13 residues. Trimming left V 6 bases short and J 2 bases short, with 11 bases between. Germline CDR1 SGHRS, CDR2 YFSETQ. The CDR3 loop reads CASTTGNQETQYF. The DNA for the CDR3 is TGCGCCAGCACCACAGGGAATCAAGAGACCCAGTACTTC.

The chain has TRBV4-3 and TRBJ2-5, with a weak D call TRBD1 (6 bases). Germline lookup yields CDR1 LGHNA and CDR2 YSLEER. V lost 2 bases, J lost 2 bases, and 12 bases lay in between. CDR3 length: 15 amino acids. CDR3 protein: CASSQQARGQETQYF. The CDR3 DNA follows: TGCGCCAGCAGCCAACAAGCCAGGGGACAAGAGACCCAGTACTTC.

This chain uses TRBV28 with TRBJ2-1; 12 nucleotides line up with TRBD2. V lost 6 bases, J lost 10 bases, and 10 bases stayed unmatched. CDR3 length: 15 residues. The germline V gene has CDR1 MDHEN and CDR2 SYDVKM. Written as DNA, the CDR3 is TGTGCCAGCAGGGGGCTAGCGGGAGGGGTGTTGGAGCAGTTCTTC. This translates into CASRGLAGGVLEQFF. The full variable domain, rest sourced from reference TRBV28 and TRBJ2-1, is DVKVTQSSRYLVKRTGEKVFLECVQDMDHENMFWYRQDPGLGLRLIYFSYDVKMKEKGDIPEGYSVSREKKERFSLILESASTNQTSMYLCASRGLAGGVLEQFFGPGTRLTVL.

CDR3 bases: TGCGCCAGCAGCTTGGATGCTGGGGCGGGACAGCCCCAGCATTTT. This encodes CASSLDAGAGQPQHF. The genes are TRBV5-1 and TRBJ1-5, with TRBD1 as a possible D gene (5 bases). V dropped 0 bases and J dropped 7 bases, with 14 bases sitting between them. Looked up from germline, CDR1 is SGHRS and CDR2 is YFSETQ. CDR3 length: 15 amino acids.

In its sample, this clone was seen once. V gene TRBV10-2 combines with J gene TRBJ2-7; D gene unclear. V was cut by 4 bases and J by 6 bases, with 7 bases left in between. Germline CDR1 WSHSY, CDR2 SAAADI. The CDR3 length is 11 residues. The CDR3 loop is CASSALGEQYF. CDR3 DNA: TGCGCCAGCAGTGCCCTTGGCGAGCAGTACTTC.

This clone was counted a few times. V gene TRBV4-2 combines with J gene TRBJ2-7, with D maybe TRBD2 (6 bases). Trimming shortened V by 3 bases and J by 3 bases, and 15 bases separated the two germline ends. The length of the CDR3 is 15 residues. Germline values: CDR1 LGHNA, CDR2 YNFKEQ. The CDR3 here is CASSQAERRGYEQYF. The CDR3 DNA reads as TGTGCCAGCAGCCAGGCGGAGAGGAGGGGCTACGAGCAGTACTTC.

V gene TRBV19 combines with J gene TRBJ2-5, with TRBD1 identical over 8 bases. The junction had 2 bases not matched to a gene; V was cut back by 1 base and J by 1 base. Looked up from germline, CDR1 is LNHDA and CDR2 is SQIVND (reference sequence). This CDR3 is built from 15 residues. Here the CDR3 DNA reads TGTGCCAGTAGTATAGGGACAGGGCCCCAAGAGACCCAGTACTTC. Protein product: CASSIGTGPQETQYF.

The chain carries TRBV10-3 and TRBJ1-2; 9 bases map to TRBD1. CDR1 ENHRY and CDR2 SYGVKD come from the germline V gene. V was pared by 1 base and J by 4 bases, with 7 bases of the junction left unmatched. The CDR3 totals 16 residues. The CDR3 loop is CAISEYLQGAGYGYTF. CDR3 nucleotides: TGTGCCATCAGTGAGTACCTACAGGGGGCTGGCTATGGCTACACCTTC.

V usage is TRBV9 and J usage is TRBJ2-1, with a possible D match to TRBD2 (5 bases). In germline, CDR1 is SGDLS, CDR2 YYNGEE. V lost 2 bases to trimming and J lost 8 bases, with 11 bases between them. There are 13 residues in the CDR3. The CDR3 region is CASSVGRTDEQFF. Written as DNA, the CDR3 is TGTGCCAGCAGCGTGGGCCGGACTGATGAGCAGTTCTTC.

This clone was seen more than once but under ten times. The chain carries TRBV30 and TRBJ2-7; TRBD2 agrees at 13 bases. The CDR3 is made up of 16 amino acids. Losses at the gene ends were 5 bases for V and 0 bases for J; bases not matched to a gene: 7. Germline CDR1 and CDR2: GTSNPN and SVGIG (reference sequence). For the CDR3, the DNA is TGTGCCTGGGCCGGGACTAGCGGGAAGATCTCCTACGAGCAGTACTTC. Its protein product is CAWAGTSGKISYEQYF.

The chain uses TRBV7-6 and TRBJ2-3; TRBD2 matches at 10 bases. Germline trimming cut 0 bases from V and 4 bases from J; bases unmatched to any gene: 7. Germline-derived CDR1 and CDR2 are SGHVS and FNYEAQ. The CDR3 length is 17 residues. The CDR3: CASSLAVSGRGPDTQYF. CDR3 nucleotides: TGTGCCAGCAGCTTAGCGGTGAGCGGGAGGGGCCCAGATACGCAGTATTTT.

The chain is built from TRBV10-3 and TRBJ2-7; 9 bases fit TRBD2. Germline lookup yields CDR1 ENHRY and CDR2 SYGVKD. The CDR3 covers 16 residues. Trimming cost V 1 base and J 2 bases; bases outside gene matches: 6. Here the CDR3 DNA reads TGTGCCATCAGTGAGTTAGCGGGAGAGACACCCTACGAGCAGTACTTC. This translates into CAISELAGETPYEQYF.

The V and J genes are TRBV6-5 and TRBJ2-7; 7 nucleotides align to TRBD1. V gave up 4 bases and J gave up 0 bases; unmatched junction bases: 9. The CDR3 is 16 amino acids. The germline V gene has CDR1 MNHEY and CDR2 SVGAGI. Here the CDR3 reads CASSSTRTGHSYEQYF. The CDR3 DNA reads TGTGCCAGCAGTTCCACCCGGACAGGACACTCCTACGAGCAGTACTTC.

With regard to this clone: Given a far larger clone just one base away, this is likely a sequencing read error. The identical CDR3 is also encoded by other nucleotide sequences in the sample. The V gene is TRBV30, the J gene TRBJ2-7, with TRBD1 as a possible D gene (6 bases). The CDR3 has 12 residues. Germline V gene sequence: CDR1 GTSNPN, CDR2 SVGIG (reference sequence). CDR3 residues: CAGTGNSYEQYF. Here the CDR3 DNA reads TGTGCTGGAACAGGGAATTCCTACGAGCAGTACTTC.

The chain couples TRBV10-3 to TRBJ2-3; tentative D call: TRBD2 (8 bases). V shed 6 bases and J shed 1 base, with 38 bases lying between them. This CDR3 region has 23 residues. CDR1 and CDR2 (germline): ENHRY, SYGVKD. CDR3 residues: CAIRIDRDSGPSGLSWGTDTQYF. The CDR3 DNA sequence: TGTGCCATCAGGATAGACCGGGACAGTGGTCCTAGCGGGCTATCTTGGGGCACAGATACGCAGTATTTT.

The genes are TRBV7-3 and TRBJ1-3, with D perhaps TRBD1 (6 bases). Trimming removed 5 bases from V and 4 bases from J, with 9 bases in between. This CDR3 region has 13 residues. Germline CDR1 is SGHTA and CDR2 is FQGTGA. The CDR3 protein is CASSPGQGNTIYF. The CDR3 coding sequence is TGTGCCAGCAGCCCCGGACAGGGAAACACCATATATTTT.

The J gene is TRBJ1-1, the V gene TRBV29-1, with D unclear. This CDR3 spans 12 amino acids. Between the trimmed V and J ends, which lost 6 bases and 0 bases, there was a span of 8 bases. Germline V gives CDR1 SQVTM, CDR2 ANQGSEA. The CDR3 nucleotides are TGCAGCGTAAGTTCTTTGAACACTGAAGCTTTCTTT. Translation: CSVSSLNTEAFF.

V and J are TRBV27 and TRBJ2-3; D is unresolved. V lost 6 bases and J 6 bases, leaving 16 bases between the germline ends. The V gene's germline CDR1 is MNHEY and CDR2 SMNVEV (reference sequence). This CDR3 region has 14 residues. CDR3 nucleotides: TGTGCCAGCAGGGGCGCTTATCAATGGGATACGCAGTATTTT. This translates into CASRGAYQWDTQYF.

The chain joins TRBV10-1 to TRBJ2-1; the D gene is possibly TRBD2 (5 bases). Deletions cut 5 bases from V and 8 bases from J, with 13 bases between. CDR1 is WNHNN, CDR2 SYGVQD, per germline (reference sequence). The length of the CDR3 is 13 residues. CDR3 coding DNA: TGCGCCAGCAGTCGTGGGAGTCGGGATGAGCAGTTCTTC. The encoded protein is CASSRGSRDEQFF.

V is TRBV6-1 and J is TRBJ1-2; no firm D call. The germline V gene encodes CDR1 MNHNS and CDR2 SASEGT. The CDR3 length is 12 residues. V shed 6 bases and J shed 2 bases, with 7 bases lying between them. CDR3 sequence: CASRFSNYGYTF. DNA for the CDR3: TGTGCCAGCAGGTTCTCCAACTATGGCTACACCTTC.

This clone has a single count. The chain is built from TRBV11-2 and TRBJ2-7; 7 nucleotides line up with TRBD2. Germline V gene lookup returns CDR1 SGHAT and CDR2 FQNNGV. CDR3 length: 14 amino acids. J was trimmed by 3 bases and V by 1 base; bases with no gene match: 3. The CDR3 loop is CASSLGLAHYEQYF. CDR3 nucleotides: TGTGCCAGCAGCTTAGGACTAGCTCACTACGAGCAGTACTTC.